What follows describes a single T cell receptor (beta chain). This specimen comes from a study of shared clonotypes between healthy human individuals. Using immunoSEQ multiplex PCR, the repertoire was profiled, and TCRdb retains in-frame clones only, with some absent. The sample lists over a million clones, around 78% seen once, with roughly 0.65% in the top ten. The CDR3 has 16 residues. The germline V and J ends were trimmed by 2 bases and 2 bases, with 13 bases remaining between them. The germline V gene has CDR1 MNHNY and CDR2 SVGAGI (reference sequence). V is TRBV6-6 and J is TRBJ1-5; D perhaps matches TRBD1 (6 bases). The sequencing input was memory CD4+ T cells from PBMCs. Subset: CD45RA-negative fraction. The origin of this receptor is a man aged 18 to 29 in good health. Some clones in this sample may be carry-over from other donors' samples. The CDR3 reads CASSYQGKGGNQPQHF. CDR3 coding DNA: TGTGCCAGCAGTTACCAGGGGAAGGGGGGCAATCAGCCCCAGCATTTT.